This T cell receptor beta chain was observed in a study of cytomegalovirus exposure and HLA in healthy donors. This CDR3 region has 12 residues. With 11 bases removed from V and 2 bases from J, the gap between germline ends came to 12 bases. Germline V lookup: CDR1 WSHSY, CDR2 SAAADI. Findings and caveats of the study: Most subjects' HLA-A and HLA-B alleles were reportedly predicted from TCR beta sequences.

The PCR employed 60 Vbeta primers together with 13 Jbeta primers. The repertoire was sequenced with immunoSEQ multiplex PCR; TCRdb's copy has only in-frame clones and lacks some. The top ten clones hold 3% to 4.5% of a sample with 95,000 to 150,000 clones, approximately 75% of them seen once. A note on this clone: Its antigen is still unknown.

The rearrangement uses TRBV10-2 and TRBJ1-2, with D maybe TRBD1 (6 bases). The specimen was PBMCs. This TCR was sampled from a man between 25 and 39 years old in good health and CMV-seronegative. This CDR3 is CASLQGNYGYTF. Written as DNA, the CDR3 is TGCGCCTCCTTACAGGGCAACTATGGCTACACCTTC.